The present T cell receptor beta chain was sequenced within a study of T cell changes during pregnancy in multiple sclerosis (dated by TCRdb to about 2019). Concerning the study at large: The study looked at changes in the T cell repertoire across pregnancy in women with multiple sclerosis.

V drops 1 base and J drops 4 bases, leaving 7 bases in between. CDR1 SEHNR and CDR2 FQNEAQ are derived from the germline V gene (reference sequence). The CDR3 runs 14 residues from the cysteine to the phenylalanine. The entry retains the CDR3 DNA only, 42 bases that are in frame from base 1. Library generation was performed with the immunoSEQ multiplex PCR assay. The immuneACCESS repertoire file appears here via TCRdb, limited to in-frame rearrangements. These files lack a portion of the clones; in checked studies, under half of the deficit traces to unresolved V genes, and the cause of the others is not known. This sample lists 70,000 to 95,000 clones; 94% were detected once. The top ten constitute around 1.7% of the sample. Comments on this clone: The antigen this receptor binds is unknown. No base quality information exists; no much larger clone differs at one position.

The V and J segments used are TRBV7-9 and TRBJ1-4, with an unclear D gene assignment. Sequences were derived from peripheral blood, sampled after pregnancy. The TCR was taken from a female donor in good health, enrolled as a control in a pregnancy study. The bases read TGTGCCAGCAGCTTAGGGCTGATTAATGAAAAACTGTTTTTT. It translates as CASSLGLINEKLFF.